The 12 T cell receptor beta chains given below trace back to one sample, sequenced in a study of glioma-infiltrating T cells. Using RNA template, CDR3s of TCR alpha and beta were amplified with iRepertoire arm-PCR. Via MiXCR, TCRdb re-called the multiplex PCR reads, giving one row per CDR3 protein. This sample has more than 100,000 distinct CDR3 sequences, with under 30% found just once. Sequencing was performed on glioma tissue, nonneoplastic brain tissue, or PBMCs (not recorded which). These receptors were collected from a human donor with low-grade glioma or glioblastoma, undergoing nonglioma brain surgery, or in good health (not recorded which).

V usage is TRBV29-1 and J usage is TRBJ2-5, with 7 bases fitting TRBD1. The germline V gene encodes CDR1 SQVTM and CDR2 ANQGSEA. The CDR3 length is 12 residues. The J segment lost 4 bases and the V segment lost 8 bases, leaving 7 bases of the junction unmatched. CDR3 amino acids: CSKQGLGETQYF. The CDR3 bases are TGCAGCAAACAGGGGCTGGGAGAGACCCAGTACTTC. The variable domain in full, with the rest retrieved from reference TRBV29-1 and TRBJ2-5, is SAVISQKPSRDICQRGTSLTIQCQVDSQVTMMFWYRQQPGQSLTLIATANQGSEATYESGFVIDKFPISRPNLTFSTLTVSNMSPEDSSIYLCSKQGLGETQYFGPGTRLLVL.

This clonotype was found many times. The genes are TRBV3-1 and TRBJ1-5; tentative D call: TRBD1 (5 bases). Looked up from germline, CDR1 is LGHDT and CDR2 is YNNKEL (reference sequence). The CDR3 extends over 13 amino acids. V lost 1 base to trimming and J lost 12 bases, with 13 bases between them. CDR3 protein: CASSQGGLRRQHF. DNA of the CDR3: TGTGCCAGCAGCCAAGGGGGGTTGCGGCGCCAGCATTTT.

This sequence joins TRBV19 and TRBJ1-1; TRBD1 aligns across 8 bases. Trimming took 5 bases from V and 5 from J; bases not matched to a gene: 28. In germline, CDR1 is LNHDA, CDR2 SQIVND (reference sequence). The CDR3 length is 21 residues. As DNA, the CDR3 is TGTGCCAGTAGTGATCCGACGCGTCTAGGGGATGACAGGGGAACTGGTACTGAAGCTTTCTTT. This translates into CASSDPTRLGDDRGTGTEAFF.

Ten or more counts support this clonotype. J is TRBJ2-3 and V is TRBV29-1; the D gene is possibly TRBD1 (5 bases). V gave up 4 bases and J gave up 7 bases, with 18 bases separating them. This CDR3 has 14 amino acids. Per germline, CDR1 SQVTM and CDR2 ANQGSEA. CDR3 coding DNA: TGCAGCGTTGTTGAGACAGCGTCTTTCAATACGCAGTATTTT. It encodes CSVVETASFNTQYF.

Regarding this clonotype: It may be a read error: a sequence one base away is much more abundant. The rearrangement uses TRBV3-1 and TRBJ1-3; D not certain. CDR1 and CDR2 (germline): LGHDT, YNNKEL (reference sequence). CDR3 size: 14 residues. DNA of the CDR3: TGTGCCGGCAGCCAGAGGGCCGCTGGAAACACCATATATTTT. Protein: CAGSQRAAGNTIYF.

The chain joins TRBV20-1 to TRBJ1-1; TRBD1 matches at 7 bases. The ends lost 2 bases at V and 5 bases at J; junction bases unmatched: 2. Germline CDR1 reads DFQATT; CDR2 reads SNEGSKA (reference sequence). This CDR3 is built from 12 residues. Here the CDR3 reads CSARQGETEAFF. The CDR3 nucleotides read TGCAGTGCTAGACAGGGGGAAACTGAAGCTTTCTTT.

This clonotype was recorded at least ten times. The rearrangement links TRBV2 to TRBJ2-7; no firm D call. Germline V gene sequence: CDR1 SNHLY, CDR2 FYNNEI. V was cut by 4 bases and J by 0 bases, with 4 bases left in between. The CDR3 contains 12 residues. Here the CDR3 DNA reads TGTGCCAGCAGTGTTCTCTCCTACGAGCAGTACTTC. It specifies CASSVLSYEQYF. Filled out from reference TRBV2 and TRBJ2-7, the complete variable domain reads EPEVTQTPSHQVTQMGQEVILRCVPISNHLYFYWYRQILGQKVEFLVSFYNNEISEKSEIFDDQFSVERPDGSNFTLKIRSTKLEDSAMYFCASSVLSYEQYFGPGTRLTVT.

Details on this clonotype: A much larger clonotype is one base distant, so this may be a read error. The V and J genes are TRBV6-6 and TRBJ1-3; D perhaps matches TRBD1 (5 bases). Germline assignment: CDR1 MNHNY and CDR2 SVGAGI (reference sequence). The CDR3 loop spans 17 amino acids. In DNA form, the CDR3 reads TGTGCCAGCAGTTACTCGAAACCGGCAGGGCTCGGGAACAACATATATTTT. Its translation is CASSYSKPAGLGNNIYF.

This clonotype has a count of ten or more. The chain has TRBV27 and TRBJ2-6, with unresolved D. Germline V CDR1 and CDR2: MNHEY, SMNVEV (reference sequence). V gave up 5 bases and J gave up 0 bases, with 11 bases separating them. CDR3 length: 16 amino acids. CDR3 residues: CASSPLTTSGANVLTF. The DNA of the CDR3 is TGTGCCAGCAGTCCCCTAACTACCTCTGGGGCCAACGTCCTGACTTTC.

V is TRBV5-6 and J is TRBJ1-1; TRBD1 is a possible D gene (5 bases). The CDR3 loop spans 15 amino acids. Trimming stripped 0 bases from V and 4 bases from J, with 13 bases between. Germline V gene data show CDR1 as SGHDT and CDR2 as YYEEEE. This CDR3 reads CASSLAGGTLTEAFF. CDR3 DNA: TGTGCCAGCAGCTTGGCCGGGGGGACCCTCACTGAAGCTTTCTTT.

A few counts support this clonotype. The V call is TRBV12-3 or TRBV12-4, the J call TRBJ2-7; D call uncertain. V dropped 2 bases and J dropped 3 bases, with 8 bases sitting between them. CDR3 length equals 13 residues. CDR3 DNA sequence: TGTGCCAGCAGTTTAAAGCCCCACTACGAGCAGTACTTC. This translates into CASSLKPHYEQYF.

A note on this clonotype: A much larger clone lies a single base off, so this may be a read error. The CDR3 sequence: CASSLVRGVDNEQFF. In DNA form, the CDR3 reads TGTGCCAGCAGCTTAGTGCGGGGGGTCGACAATGAGCAGTTCTTC. The J gene is TRBJ2-1, the V gene TRBV7-3; 8 bases match TRBD2. CDR3 length equals 15 residues. From germline, CDR1 is SGHTA and CDR2 FQGTGA. The V and J ends lost 2 bases and 5 bases, in that order; junction bases with no gene match: 5.